This TCR beta chain came from a study of siplizumab effects on memory and regulatory T cells. As to this clone: The antigen is undetermined.

The method was immunoSEQ multiplex PCR; TCRdb's version includes in-frame clones alone and lacks a portion of them. The table has some 97,000 clones, over 90% seen once; the top ten hold 1% to 1.5%. Study-level findings and limits: Siplizumab caused a significant drop in alloreactive sequences traceable to unstimulated CD4+ memory cells. The apparent diversity of naive T cells exceeded that of memory cells, and naive T cells seemed to make a major contribution to the alloresponse.

The germline V gene has CDR1 SGHNT and CDR2 YYREEE (reference sequence). Losses at the gene ends were 4 bases for V and 1 base for J; bases not matched to a gene: 3. This CDR3 contains 15 residues. Material: non-Treg CD4+ T cells sorted from blood. This clonotype was obtained from a human donor in good health. V and J are TRBV5-4 and TRBJ2-5; 11 bases match TRBD2. The CDR3 here is CASSLTSGSQETQYF. CDR3 bases: TGTGCCAGCAGCCTAACTAGCGGGAGCCAAGAGACCCAGTACTTC.